The clone carrying this T cell receptor (beta chain) appeared many times. Its antigen is still unknown. The CDR3 extends over 16 amino acids. V was clipped by 0 bases and J by 4 bases, with 12 bases between them. Since all of the isolated RNA was reverse transcribed, expressed TCRB transcripts were what got sequenced. Sequencing used immunoSEQ multiplex PCR; TCRdb keeps in-frame clones, though not all of them. The sample lists a few hundred thousand clones, roughly 9.8% occurring once. These data come from a study of beta chain features in type 1 diabetes. Study-wide results and caveats: TCRB rearrangement may or may not be influenced by HLA type; here this remained unresolved. More deletions and fewer insertions at VDJ junctions were seen in type 1 diabetes patients. Moderate yet significant TCRB CDR3 shortening was seen in Type 1 diabetes patients in all four CD4+ subsets. Comparison showed that naive, central memory and Treg TCRB repertoires appeared more similar among patients than among healthy donors. cDNA sequencing could over-represent cells with high TCR expression.

This TCR derives from a man aged 30 to 45 with type 1 diabetes. The specimen was central memory CD4+ T cells from blood. The gene calls are TRBV23-1 and TRBJ1-4; D unresolved. TRBV23-1 is filed as an ORF, its function uncertain. This CDR3 reads CASSQSRSLFNEKLFF. The CDR3 coding sequence is TGCGCCAGCAGTCAATCGAGGTCTCTCTTTAATGAAAAACTGTTTTTT.